This T cell receptor (beta chain) was recorded in a study of blood T cell repertoires in COVID-19. The CDR3 spans 16 residues. From germline, CDR1 is SGHRS and CDR2 YFSETQ. Trimming removed 7 bases from V and 5 bases from J; junction bases left unmatched: 10. Original processing methods: Reference gene primer amplification gave nucleated cell count estimates. Data came from immunoSEQ multiplex PCR; TCRdb stores just in-frame clones and leaves some out. D and trimming come from the DNA, and the V and J calls and clone size come from that table. Here the sample spans more than 95,000 clones, around nine tenths being singletons.

Sequencing was carried out using peripheral blood. The receptor's source is a human donor in a cohort sampled during active COVID-19. The V and J genes are TRBV5-1 and TRBJ2-2, with 11 bases matching TRBD2. The CDR3 DNA reads as TGCGCCAGCGGCGGGCTAGCGGGGGGACTAACCGGGGAGCTGTTTTTT. This gives the protein CASGGLAGGLTGELFF.